This T cell receptor beta chain was identified in a study of cytomegalovirus exposure and HLA in healthy donors (dated by TCRdb to the late 2010s). With respect to the entire study: The 500 to 800 repertoires of the first cohort and the 110 or so validation repertoires were produced on the same platform, according to a later analysis. The study was designed to test whether signatures of past pathogen exposure could be identified by cataloging public T cell receptors. A separate validation cohort of 100 to 150 different subjects was used in addition to the approximately 640-subject first cohort. High-throughput TCR immunosequencing, statistical association of individual TCRs with disease status, and machine learning were combined to predict cytomegalovirus infection status.

On this clone: The antigen this receptor binds is unknown. Base quality data are lacking; no much larger clone is found one base away.

From the cysteine up to the phenylalanine, the CDR3 has a length of 15 residues. Kept here is only the CDR3 DNA, which spans 45 bases and is read in frame from base 1. V ends up 0 bases short and J 5 bases short, with an unmatched junction base count of 5. The germline V gene gives CDR1 as SGHTA and CDR2 as FQGTGA. The donors were included in the validation cohort of roughly 130 subjects, a group kept apart from the approximately 690-subject first cohort. Library preparation was by the immunoSEQ multiplex PCR assay. Turning to the authors' computational methods: A statistical classification framework was built to diagnose cytomegalovirus status from the catalog of TCR beta chain sequences. This is the immuneACCESS table as TCRdb keeps it, with only in-frame sequences that have V and J called. A part of the clones is gone; compared with another copy, unresolved V genes explain less than half, and the rest is unexplained. D and trimming come from the DNA, and the V and J calls and clone size come from that table. Counted in this sample were fewer than 250,000 clones; 80% to 85% of them appeared once. The ten largest clones add up to around an eighth of the sample.

General findings and caveats noted by the study authors: Cytomegalovirus status was reported to be diagnosed by the classifier with high specificity and sensitivity in both the original and validation cohorts. Of the cluster scores, 90% to 95% were above 0 in a later analysis, which found that TCRs clustered in the first cohort also tended to co-occur in the 130 or so validation repertoires. While some public TCRs were present in many individuals, most TCR sequences turned up only very rarely across donors. A later analysis had no HLA typing for the validation cohort, so co-occurrence there was scored across all 130 or so repertoires. A few of the identified cytomegalovirus-associated TCR beta chains were confirmed in vitro to be specific for cytomegalovirus antigens. According to the authors, the approach could potentially be generalized to other disease states and immunological phenotypes. The study gave a list of about 150 TCR beta chains associated with cytomegalovirus.

Sequenced sample: PBMCs. The receptor's source is a young woman in good health and CMV-seropositive. This chain is built from TRBV7-3 and TRBJ1-1; 8 central nucleotides agree with TRBD1. The DNA sequence is given as TGTGCCAGCAGCTTAACAGGACAGGGAACGACTGAAGCTTTCTTT. Its protein product is CASSLTGQGTTEAFF.